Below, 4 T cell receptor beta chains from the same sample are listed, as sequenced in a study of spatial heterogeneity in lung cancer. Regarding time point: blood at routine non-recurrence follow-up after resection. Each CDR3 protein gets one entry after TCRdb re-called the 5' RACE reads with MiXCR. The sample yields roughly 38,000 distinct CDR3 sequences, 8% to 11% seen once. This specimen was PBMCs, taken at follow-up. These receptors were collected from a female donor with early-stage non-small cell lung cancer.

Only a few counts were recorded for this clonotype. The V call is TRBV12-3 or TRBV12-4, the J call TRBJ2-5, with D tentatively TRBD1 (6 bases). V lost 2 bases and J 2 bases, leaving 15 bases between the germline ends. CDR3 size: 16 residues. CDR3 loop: CASSLHRTVSQETQYF. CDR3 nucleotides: TGTGCCAGCAGTTTACACCGGACAGTTTCTCAAGAGACCCAGTACTTC.

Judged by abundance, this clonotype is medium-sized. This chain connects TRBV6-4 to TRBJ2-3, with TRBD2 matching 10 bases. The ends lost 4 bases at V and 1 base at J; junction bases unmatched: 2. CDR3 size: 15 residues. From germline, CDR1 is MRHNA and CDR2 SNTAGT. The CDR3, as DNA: TGTGCCAGCAGTGCCGGGACTAGCGGCACAGATACGCAGTATTTT. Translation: CASSAGTSGTDTQYF.

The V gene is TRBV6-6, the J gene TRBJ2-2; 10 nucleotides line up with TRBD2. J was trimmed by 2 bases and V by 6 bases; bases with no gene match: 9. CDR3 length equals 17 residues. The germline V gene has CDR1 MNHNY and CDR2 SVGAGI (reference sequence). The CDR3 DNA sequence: TGTGCCAGCAGACGACGCACTAGCGGGATTAACACCGGGGAGCTGTTTTTT. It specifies CASRRRTSGINTGELFF.

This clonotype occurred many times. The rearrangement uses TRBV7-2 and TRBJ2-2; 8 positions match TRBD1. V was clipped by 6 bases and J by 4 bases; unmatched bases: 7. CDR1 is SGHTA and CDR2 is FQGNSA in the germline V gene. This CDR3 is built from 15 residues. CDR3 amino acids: CASSSRTGRTGELFF. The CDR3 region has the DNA TGTGCCAGCAGTTCGCGGACAGGGCGCACCGGGGAGCTGTTTTTT.